Listed here is a single T cell receptor (beta chain). What it recognizes is unknown. The data derive from a study of vaccination effects on CD4 cells after COVID-19. Study-level points and caveats: In the late period after vaccination, infection- and vaccine-induced clones contracted markedly. Small numbers of convalescent patients limited the study. It also lacked early post-infection timepoints.

Per germline, CDR1 LGHDT and CDR2 YNNKEL (reference sequence). V dropped 4 bases and J dropped 6 bases, with 6 bases sitting between them. There are 12 residues in the CDR3. The data were produced by immunoSEQ multiplex PCR, yet TCRdb's version contains in-frame clones alone and is incomplete. Counted here are about 66,000 clones, roughly 79% occurring once; the ten biggest clones make up approximately 0.9%. In the ViraFEST assay, antigen-specific CD4+ clonotypes were identified by expansion after peptide-pool stimulation. CD4+ T cells were isolated after nine to ten days of culture. The vaccine given was either BNT162b2 or mRNA-1273, in two doses. With around 9.4 ug/ml peptides and about 10 IU/ml IL-2, over 1.5 million PBMC per well were cultured. Half-medium changes using IL-2 medium occurred on days 3 and 7.

Here the sequenced sample was CD4+ T cells from PBMCs cultured with HCoV-OC43 spike peptides, taken after COVID-19 vaccination. The subset: HCoV-OC43 spike overlapping peptide pool stimulation. The receptor's source is a human donor who received a COVID-19 vaccine. V gene TRBV3-1 (or the pseudogene TRBV3-2) combines with J gene TRBJ1-4; D not resolved. The DNA for the CDR3 is TGTGCCAGCAGCCTCGCGGATGAAAAACTGTTTTTT. This encodes CASSLADEKLFF.